This entry lists 27 T cell receptor beta chains sequenced from one sample in a study of cytomegalovirus exposure and HLA in healthy donors. The assay was immunoSEQ multiplex PCR, and TCRdb's table has in-frame clones only and misses some. Counted here are 120,000 or so clones, roughly nine tenths occurring once; the ten biggest clones make up about 4.5%. Sequencing was performed on PBMCs. Receptors originate from a man aged 18 to 35 in good health and CMV-seropositive.

J is TRBJ2-3 and V is TRBV15; D perhaps matches TRBD1 (6 bases). The V end lost 5 bases, the J end lost 2 bases, and 14 bases lay between the germline ends. There are 15 residues in the CDR3. Germline V gene data show CDR1 as LNHNV and CDR2 as YYDKDF (reference sequence). The CDR3 loop is CATSGTFRITDTQYF. In nucleotides, the CDR3 is TGTGCCACCAGCGGGACATTCAGGATCACAGATACGCAGTATTTT.

This chain joins TRBV6-5 and TRBJ2-7; TRBD2 matches at 8 bases. The CDR3 covers 13 residues. Germline-derived CDR1 and CDR2 are MNHEY and SVGAGI. V lost 6 bases to trimming and J lost 2 bases; unmatched junction nucleotides: 3. CDR3 amino acids: CASRGLVAYEQYF. Written as DNA, the CDR3 is TGTGCCAGCAGGGGACTAGTGGCCTACGAGCAGTACTTC.

The chain couples TRBV2 to TRBJ1-5, with TRBD1 matching over 8 bases. V gave up 8 bases and J gave up 7 bases; unmatched junction bases: 13. Germline lookup yields CDR1 SNHLY and CDR2 FYNNEI. The CDR3 is 15 residues long. The CDR3 DNA is TGTGCCAGCGGTACAGGGGGGCGATTTGGGCAGCCCCAGCATTTT. This codes for CASGTGGRFGQPQHF.

The table lists this clone with a count of one. This chain joins TRBV7-9 and TRBJ1-1, with 9 bases aligning to TRBD1. Germline CDR1 and CDR2: SEHNR and FQNEAQ (reference sequence). The trim removed 6 bases at V and 5 bases at J, leaving 13 bases unmatched. CDR3 size: 16 residues. Here the CDR3 reads CASSHHPGQGRTEAFF. CDR3 nucleotide sequence: TGTGCCAGCAGTCATCACCCGGGACAGGGAAGGACTGAAGCTTTCTTT. The full variable domain, with the rest looked up from reference TRBV7-9 and TRBJ1-1, is DTGVSQNPRHKITKRGQNVTFRCDPISEHNRLYWYRQTLGQGPEFLTYFQNEAQLEKSRLLSDRFSAERPKGSFSTLEIQRTEQGDSAMYLCASSHHPGQGRTEAFFGQGTRLTVV.

The chain uses TRBV13 and TRBJ2-2, with D unclear. The length of the CDR3 is 11 residues. The ends were cut back, 5 bases at V and 11 bases at J, with 9 bases in the middle. Germline CDR1 PRHDT, CDR2 FYEKMQ (reference sequence). CDR3 coding DNA: TGTGCCAGCAGCCTACACAGAGAGCTGTTTTTT. Encoded protein: CASSLHRELFF.

This chain joins TRBV6-1 and TRBJ2-7, with a weak D call TRBD2 (6 bases). Germline CDR1 reads MNHNS; CDR2 reads SASEGT. This CDR3 comprises 13 residues. The V end lost 6 bases, the J end lost 0 bases, and 9 bases lay between the germline ends. CDR3 sequence (DNA): TGTGCCAGCAGGGAGGGGATCTCCTACGAGCAGTACTTC. As protein: CASREGISYEQYF.

This chain links TRBV2 with TRBJ1-1; TRBD1 is a possible D gene (6 bases). This CDR3 is 15 amino acids long. The germline V and J ends were trimmed by 5 bases and 6 bases, with 19 bases remaining between them. Germline CDR1 reads SNHLY; CDR2 reads FYNNEI. The CDR3 DNA follows: TGTGCCAGCAGTCCAGACGGACAGTCTTCTGCTGAAGCTTTCTTT. It specifies CASSPDGQSSAEAFF. Using reference TRBV2 and TRBJ1-1 for the parts outside the CDR3, the full variable domain is EPEVTQTPSHQVTQMGQEVILRCVPISNHLYFYWYRQILGQKVEFLVSFYNNEISEKSEIFDDQFSVERPDGSNFTLKIRSTKLEDSAMYFCASSPDGQSSAEAFFGQGTRLTVV.

V usage is TRBV5-1 and J usage is TRBJ2-5; 8 bases match TRBD2. The CDR3 runs to 15 residues. Looked up from germline, CDR1 is SGHRS and CDR2 is YFSETQ. The J segment lost 3 bases and the V segment lost 1 base, leaving 5 bases of the junction unmatched. The CDR3 bases are TGCGCCAGCAGCTTGCTTAGCGGGGACAAAGAGACCCAGTACTTC. Encoded protein: CASSLLSGDKETQYF.

Here the CDR3 DNA reads TGTGCCAGCCGTCGGGGGGCTGGCGCTGAAGCTTTCTTT. This sequence encodes CASRRGAGAEAFF. This chain links TRBV6-5 with TRBJ1-1; possible D gene TRBD1, 6 bases. This CDR3 region has 13 residues. CDR1 and CDR2 (germline): MNHEY, SVGAGI. V was pared by 8 bases and J by 6 bases, with 16 bases between.

The rearrangement links TRBV15 to TRBJ1-2; D is possibly TRBD1 (6 bases). This CDR3 contains 14 residues. The germline CDR1 and CDR2 sequences are LNHNV and YYDKDF (reference sequence). Trimming cost V 3 bases and J 9 bases, with 17 bases left between them. The CDR3 DNA follows: TGTGCCACCAGCAGGACAGGCGAAGGGAATAGCTACACCTTC. This translates into CATSRTGEGNSYTF.

This chain connects TRBV7-6 to TRBJ2-2; possibly TRBD1 for D (5 bases). This CDR3 region has 17 residues. Trimming took off 5 bases at V and 5 bases at J, with 21 bases between the two ends. The germline CDR1 and CDR2 sequences are SGHVS and FNYEAQ. The CDR3, as DNA: TGTGCCAGCAGCCGATCCTTGAAGGGGCTTAGGACCGGGGAGCTGTTTTTT. Translated: CASSRSLKGLRTGELFF.

The chain has TRBV28 and TRBJ2-5, with D maybe TRBD2 (6 bases). CDR1 and CDR2 (germline): MDHEN, SYDVKM. V lost 4 bases and J 1 base, leaving 19 bases between the germline ends. CDR3 length: 17 amino acids. This chain's CDR3 is CASSYPRGIAIQETQYF. The CDR3 coding sequence is TGTGCCAGCAGTTACCCGCGGGGAATAGCGATCCAAGAGACCCAGTACTTC.

The rearrangement uses TRBV19 and TRBJ2-5; TRBD1 matches 10 bases. Losses at the gene ends were 1 base for V and 7 bases for J; bases not matched to a gene: 3. From germline, CDR1 is LNHDA and CDR2 SQIVND (reference sequence). The CDR3 totals 14 residues. The CDR3 DNA reads as TGTGCCAGTAGTATAGGACAGGGGGCAGGGACCCAGTACTTC. It yields the protein CASSIGQGAGTQYF. Looking up the rest from reference TRBV19 and TRBJ2-5 gives the full variable domain: DGGITQSPKYLFRKEGQNVTLSCEQNLNHDAMYWYRQDPGQGLRLIYYSQIVNDFQKGDIAEGYSVSREKKESFPLTVTSAQKNPTAFYLCASSIGQGAGTQYFGPGTRLLVL.

The table lists this clone with a count of one. This chain joins TRBV9 and TRBJ2-3; D unclear. Trimming took 0 bases from V and 4 from J, leaving 3 bases between them. CDR3 length: 12 residues. CDR1 and CDR2 (germline): SGDLS, YYNGEE. CDR3 protein: CASSVGADTQYF. The CDR3 coding sequence is TGTGCCAGCAGCGTAGGCGCAGATACGCAGTATTTT.

The chain combines TRBV7-2 with TRBJ2-3; 12 bases agree with TRBD2. V lost 5 bases to trimming and J lost 3 bases; unmatched junction nucleotides: 6. This CDR3 is 16 amino acids long. CDR1 and CDR2 from the germline V gene are SGHTA and FQGNSA. CDR3 in amino acids: CASSPLTSGGTDTQYF. CDR3 coding DNA: TGTGCCAGCAGCCCGTTAACTAGCGGGGGGACAGATACGCAGTATTTT. Looking up the rest from reference TRBV7-2 and TRBJ2-3 gives the full variable domain: GAGVSQSPSNKVTEKGKDVELRCDPISGHTALYWYRQSLGQGLEFLIYFQGNSAPDKSGLPSDRFSAERTGGSVSTLTIQRTQQEDSAVYLCASSPLTSGGTDTQYFGPGTRLTVL.

This clone was observed a single time. V gene TRBV5-1 combines with J gene TRBJ1-1; 7 bases match TRBD1. The CDR3 spans 16 residues. Trimming cost V 2 bases and J 4 bases; bases outside gene matches: 11. CDR1 is SGHRS, CDR2 YFSETQ, per germline. For the CDR3, the DNA is TGCGCCAGCAGCTTTCGACAGGGTCGAGAAGGCACTGAAGCTTTCTTT. Residues: CASSFRQGREGTEAFF.

The chain has TRBV7-8 and TRBJ2-2; 11 nucleotides match TRBD2. The V gene end was trimmed by 2 bases and the J gene end by 4 bases; junction bases not matched to a gene: 6. The CDR3 is 17 amino acids. Germline V gene sequence: CDR1 SGHVS, CDR2 FQNEAQ. CDR3 in amino acids: CASSLFASGGFTGELFF. The CDR3, as DNA: TGTGCCAGCAGCTTATTTGCTAGCGGGGGGTTCACCGGGGAGCTGTTTTTT.

V gene TRBV5-1 combines with J gene TRBJ2-1; D is possibly TRBD1 (6 bases). This CDR3 has 15 residues. The ends were cut back, 4 bases at V and 2 bases at J, with 13 bases in the middle. Germline CDR1 and CDR2: SGHRS and YFSETQ. The DNA of the CDR3 is TGCGCCAGCAGCGCAGGGGAAGGGGCCTACAATGAGCAGTTCTTC. Protein: CASSAGEGAYNEQFF.

There are a few counts of this clone. The chain has TRBV4-1 and TRBJ1-2; tentatively, D is TRBD1 (5 bases). Between the trimmed V and J ends, which lost 0 bases and 3 bases, there was a span of 5 bases. Germline loops: CDR1 MGHRA, CDR2 YSYEKL. The CDR3 extends over 13 amino acids. As DNA, the CDR3 is TGCGCCAGCAGCCAAGACAGGGACTATGGCTACACCTTC. Protein sequence: CASSQDRDYGYTF.

The V gene is TRBV5-1, the J gene TRBJ2-7; tentative D call: TRBD2 (7 bases). V was clipped by 3 bases and J by 5 bases, with 12 bases between them. The germline V gene encodes CDR1 SGHRS and CDR2 YFSETQ. This CDR3 contains 13 residues. In nucleotides, the CDR3 is TGCGCCAGCAGCTGGGGGGGGCTGGACGAGCAGTACTTC. Amino acid sequence: CASSWGGLDEQYF.

The V call is TRBV11-2, the J call TRBJ1-2, with D uncertain. V was shortened by 2 bases and J by 9 bases, with 10 bases between the two germline ends. Germline CDR1 and CDR2: SGHAT and FQNNGV. There are 12 residues in the CDR3. In DNA form, the CDR3 reads TGTGCCAGCAGCTTACCCTCTACTCGCTACACCTTC. Its translation: CASSLPSTRYTF.

This sequence joins TRBV28 and TRBJ1-1, with 8 bases identical to TRBD1. This CDR3 has 21 amino acids. Germline values: CDR1 MDHEN, CDR2 SYDVKM. Trimming cost V 6 bases and J 1 base; bases outside gene matches: 25. CDR3 DNA: TGTGCCAGCAGCCCTATGGGAGGATTCAGGGGGCAGGTGGTTCGGAACACTGAAGCTTTCTTT. The encoded protein is CASSPMGGFRGQVVRNTEAFF.

The chain uses TRBV27 and TRBJ2-7; TRBD1 aligns across 7 bases. The CDR3 totals 14 residues. J gave up 7 bases and V 8 bases, and 14 bases lay outside the gene matches. CDR1 is MNHEY, CDR2 SMNVEV, per germline (reference sequence). The CDR3 sequence: CASAAVDRVREQYF. The CDR3 nucleotides read TGTGCCAGCGCAGCAGTCGACAGGGTAAGGGAGCAGTACTTC.

The rearrangement uses TRBV5-1 and TRBJ2-1; maybe TRBD2 (6 bases). The V and J ends lost 4 bases and 9 bases respectively, with 20 bases between them. Germline CDR1 SGHRS, CDR2 YFSETQ. The CDR3 is 15 residues long. CDR3 nucleotides: TGCGCCAGCAGCCTATTAACGGGGGAACCGGGTGAGCAGTTCTTC. It specifies CASSLLTGEPGEQFF.

This sequence joins TRBV7-6 and TRBJ1-6, with 7 bases matching TRBD1. Germline V lookup: CDR1 SGHVS, CDR2 FNYEAQ. The CDR3 loop spans 15 amino acids. V shed 5 bases, J shed 10 bases, and the junction held 11 bases outside the gene matches. The chain's CDR3 is CASSEKQGNWSPLHF. CDR3 coding DNA: TGTGCCAGCAGCGAGAAACAGGGGAACTGGTCACCCCTCCACTTT.

The V gene is TRBV9, the J gene TRBJ2-5; 7 bases are shared with TRBD2. From germline, CDR1 is SGDLS and CDR2 YYNGEE. Losses at the gene ends were 4 bases for V and 2 bases for J; bases not matched to a gene: 8. This CDR3 is built from 15 residues. The CDR3 loop reads CASSFEAGRQETQYF. CDR3 coding DNA: TGTGCCAGCAGCTTCGAAGCGGGACGGCAAGAGACCCAGTACTTC.

The chain combines TRBV6-5 with TRBJ2-2; 11 nucleotides align to TRBD1. This CDR3 is 15 amino acids long. J gave up 8 bases and V 5 bases, and 7 bases lay outside the gene matches. Germline CDR1 is MNHEY and CDR2 is SVGAGI. The CDR3 nucleotides are TGTGCCAGCAGTCCAGGACAGGGGGCGGCGGGGGAGCTGTTTTTT. It specifies CASSPGQGAAGELFF.